Below are 5 T cell receptor beta chains sequenced from a single sample in a study of regulatory T cells in long-lasting Graves disease. iRepertoire HTBI primers and Arm-PCR of CDR3 regions built TCR beta libraries. TCRdb fed the multiplex PCR reads into MiXCR, producing one record per CDR3 protein. This sample yields 400,000 to 450,000 distinct CDR3 sequences, of which around 20% are seen a single time; roughly 28% belongs to the top ten. As to time point: persistent/refractory GD, antithyroid drugs over 5 years with positive TRAb. Preparation of the TCR library used RNA extracted from PBMCs. The sample here was peripheral blood mononuclear cells (PBMCs), taken when the disease was refractory, from a patient treated with antithyroid drugs. The receptors stem from a female donor with Graves disease.

This clonotype was observed at least ten times. V gene TRBV2 combines with J gene TRBJ2-7; a weak D match, TRBD2 (5 bases). Trimming pared 7 bases from V and 0 bases from J, leaving 13 bases between. The germline gives CDR1 SNHLY, CDR2 FYNNEI. CDR3 length equals 14 residues. This CDR3 reads CASNPSSGSYEQYF. CDR3 in DNA: TGTGCCAGCAACCCCTCGAGCGGCTCCTACGAGCAGTACTTC.

In this sample, this clonotype turned up a few times. Likely a read error: the CDR3 ends without its conserved phenylalanine or tryptophan. No DNA is shown, since the ends of the CDR3 on it are uncertain; the CDR3 is the one TCRdb lists. The genes are TRBV19 and TRBJ1-4. The CDR3 sequence runs 10 residues, both termini included. The germline CDR1 and CDR2 sequences are LNHDA and SQIVND (reference sequence). The CDR3 reads CASSKGSLNG.

There are a few counts of this clonotype. The chain links TRBV5-5 to TRBJ1-1; 9 nucleotides agree with TRBD1. The CDR3 is 13 residues long. V was pared by 7 bases and J by 0 bases, with 1 base of the junction left unmatched. CDR1 is SGHKS, CDR2 YYEKEE, per germline (reference sequence). In nucleotides, the CDR3 is TGTGCCAGCGGACAGGGGTTGAACACTGAAGCTTTCTTT. Its protein is CASGQGLNTEAFF.

This clonotype was counted a few times. The rearrangement joins TRBV29-1 to TRBJ1-1; D unresolved. CDR1 is SQVTM and CDR2 is ANQGSEA in the germline V gene. The ends were cut back, 3 bases at V and 4 bases at J, with 6 bases in the middle. This CDR3 region has 11 residues. CDR3 region: CSVDPFTEAFF. The CDR3 DNA reads as TGCAGCGTTGACCCTTTCACTGAAGCTTTCTTT.

This clonotype was observed a handful of times. This chain links TRBV30 with TRBJ1-2; tentative D call: TRBD1 (5 bases). This CDR3 is 10 amino acids long. With 5 bases removed from V and 7 bases from J, the gap between germline ends came to 8 bases. Per germline, CDR1 GTSNPN and CDR2 SVGIG (reference sequence). CDR3 in amino acids: CAWWRGGYTF. CDR3 sequence (DNA): TGTGCCTGGTGGAGGGGTGGCTACACCTTC. Full variable domain (outside the CDR3, taken from reference TRBV30 and TRBJ1-2): SQTIHQWPATLVQPVGSPLSLECTVEGTSNPNLYWYRQAAGRGLQLLFYSVGIGQISSEVPQNLSASRPQDRQFILSSKKLLLSDSGFYLCAWWRGGYTFGSGTRLTVV.